This T cell receptor (beta chain) originates from a study of OX40 agonist ivuxolimab in advanced cancers. Findings and caveats of the study: Clonal expansion was seen in CD4+ and CD8+ blood T cells by week 6 at 0.1 to 3.0 mg/kg. Expanded clones tended on average to be more numerous among CD8+ T cells than CD4+. Some patients without response likewise showed low normalized clonal expansion.

Using immunoSEQ multiplex PCR, the repertoire was profiled, and TCRdb retains in-frame clones only, with some absent. The sample carries roughly 70,000 clones, about 85% recorded once. Details on this clone: Its antigen remains unidentified.

Germline loops: CDR1 LNHNV, CDR2 YYDKDF (reference sequence). This CDR3 is built from 14 residues. V lost 5 bases to trimming and J lost 0 bases, with 10 bases between them. The material was CD4+ or CD8+ T cells sorted from blood, obtained in a trial of the OX40 agonist ivuxolimab. The rearrangement joins TRBV15 to TRBJ1-1; unclear D gene. This receptor was identified in an adult with an advanced solid tumor such as melanoma, head and neck, liver or kidney cancer. This CDR3 is CATSVTGVNTEAFF. CDR3 DNA: TGTGCCACCAGCGTTACTGGTGTGAACACTGAAGCTTTCTTT.